These T cell receptor beta chains were read from a single sample in a study of T cells in narcolepsy. Sequencing used immunoSEQ multiplex PCR; TCRdb keeps in-frame clones, though not all of them. The repertoire holds fewer than 40,000 clones, with more than 75% as singletons. Sequencing was performed on CD45RA- memory CD4+ T cells from PBMCs. The receptors were sampled from a human donor with narcolepsy. The CDR3 runs from the conserved cysteine through the conserved F or W. A D gene is named only where the DNA matches it firmly. Only part of the rows carry a size: once, few, many, or a class if the clone is expanded.

>NA|TRBJ1-1|NA|TRBV6-5
CASSYLQGTEAFF
TGTGCCAGCAGTTACCTCCAGGGGACTGAAGCTTTCTTT
>NA|TRBJ1-2|once|TRBV2
CASSEVRAGQSGYGYTF
TGTGCCAGCAGTGAAGTTAGGGCAGGGCAGTCTGGGTATGGCTACACCTTC
>TRBD1|TRBJ1-5|NA|TRBV7-2
CASSSFGTGMNQPQHF
TGTGCCAGCAGCTCTTTTGGGACAGGGATGAATCAGCCCCAGCATTTT
>TRBD1|TRBJ2-7|NA|TRBV11-1
CASSLNEQGSYEQYF
TGTGCCAGCAGCTTGAATGAACAGGGGTCCTACGAGCAGTACTTC
>TRBD1|TRBJ1-3|NA|TRBV2
CASSEGQGTSGNTIYF
TGTGCCAGCAGTGAGGGACAGGGCACCTCTGGAAACACCATATATTTT
>NA|TRBJ2-7|NA|TRBV19
CASSIALSSYEQYF
TGTGCCAGTAGTATCGCCCTCTCTTCCTACGAGCAGTACTTC
>NA|TRBJ2-7|once|TRBV25-1
CASSESGGGWYEQYF
TGTGCCAGCAGTGAATCAGGAGGGGGCTGGTACGAGCAGTACTTC
>NA|TRBJ2-7|NA|TRBV5-1
CASSLQGAGGGEQYF
TGCGCCAGCAGCTTGCAAGGGGCCGGAGGCGGCGAGCAGTACTTC
>NA|TRBJ2-2|once|TRBV4-3
CASSEGGEHTGELFF
TGCGCCAGCAGCGAAGGGGGGGAACACACCGGGGAGCTGTTTTTT
>NA|TRBJ2-1|NA|TRBV7-9
CASSLEGQGISYNEQFF
TGTGCCAGCAGCTTAGAGGGGCAGGGGATATCCTACAATGAGCAGTTCTTC
>TRBD2|TRBJ2-1|NA|TRBV7-3
CASSGRTSGTFDEQFF
TGTGCCAGCAGCGGGAGGACTAGCGGGACCTTTGATGAGCAGTTCTTC
>NA|TRBJ1-2|NA|TRBV7-2
CASSGLGSSYGYTF
TGTGCCAGCAGCGGCTTGGGATCGTCGTATGGCTACACCTTC
>NA|TRBJ2-7|NA|TRBV7-8
CASSLTSSYEQYF
TGTGCCAGCAGCTTAACCAGCTCCTACGAGCAGTACTTC
>NA|TRBJ2-5|NA|TRBV29-1
CSVEVSAAIQETQYF
TGCAGCGTTGAGGTTAGCGCAGCGATCCAAGAGACCCAGTACTTC
>TRBD2|TRBJ2-1|NA|TRBV19
CASSIEPPGRGNEQFF
TGTGCCAGTAGTATAGAGCCCCCGGGGAGGGGCAATGAGCAGTTCTTC
>NA|TRBJ2-5|NA|TRBV4-3
CASSQDGGYGETQYF
TGCGCCAGCAGCCAAGACGGCGGCTATGGGGAGACCCAGTACTTC
>NA|TRBJ2-5|NA|TRBV7-3
CASSLDYRSETQYF
TGTGCCAGCAGCTTAGACTATAGGAGTGAGACCCAGTACTTC
>NA|TRBJ2-1|NA|TRBV9
CASSVESGQPYNEQFF
TGTGCCAGCAGCGTAGAGAGCGGGCAACCCTACAATGAGCAGTTCTTC
>TRBD1|TRBJ1-2|NA|TRBV19
CASINSGTDYGYTF
TGTGCCAGTATCAATTCCGGGACAGACTATGGCTACACCTTC
>TRBD1|TRBJ2-7|NA|TRBV2
CASSVLDREYF
TGTGCCAGCAGTGTTTTGGACAGGGAGTACTTC